This entry concerns a single TCR beta chain. The antigen is unknown. The trim removed 3 bases at V and 2 bases at J, leaving 5 bases unmatched. This CDR3 spans 16 amino acids. From germline, CDR1 is SGHNT and CDR2 YENEEA. The sample originates from a study of OX40 agonist ivuxolimab in advanced cancers. Study details: The drug used for patients, ivuxolimab, was an agonistic anti-OX40 (CD134) antibody. Patient treatment consisted of intravenous ivuxolimab administration every 2 weeks at 0.01 to 10 mg/kg. Points from the study as a whole: Undetermined was the antigen specificity of the expanded peripheral T cells. CD4+ and CD8+ blood T cells expanded clonally by week 6 at 0.1 to 3.0 mg/kg.

Data came from immunoSEQ multiplex PCR; TCRdb stores just in-frame clones and leaves some out. Of tens of thousands of clones listed, about nine tenths are singletons. The sequence was collected from an adult with an advanced solid tumor such as melanoma, head and neck, liver or kidney cancer. This material consisted of CD4+ or CD8+ T cells sorted from blood, taken in a trial of the OX40 agonist ivuxolimab. The chain has TRBV11-3 and TRBJ2-3; 10 bases line up with TRBD1. The CDR3 DNA follows: TGTGCCAGCAGCTTTTACGGGACAGGGGACACAGATACGCAGTATTTT. It encodes CASSFYGTGDTDTQYF.